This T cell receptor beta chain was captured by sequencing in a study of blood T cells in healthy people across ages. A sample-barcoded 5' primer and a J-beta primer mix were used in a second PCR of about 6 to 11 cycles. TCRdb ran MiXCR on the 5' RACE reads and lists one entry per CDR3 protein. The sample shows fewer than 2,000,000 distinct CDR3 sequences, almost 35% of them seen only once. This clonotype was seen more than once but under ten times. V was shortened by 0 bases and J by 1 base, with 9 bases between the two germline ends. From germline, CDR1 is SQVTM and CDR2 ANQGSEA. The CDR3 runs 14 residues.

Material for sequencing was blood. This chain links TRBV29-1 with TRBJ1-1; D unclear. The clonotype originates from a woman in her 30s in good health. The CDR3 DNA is TGCAGCGTTGAAGATCTCCAGAGGAACACTGAAGCTTTCTTT. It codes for CSVEDLQRNTEAFF.